The rows below give T cell receptor beta chains drawn from one sample of a study of cytomegalovirus exposure and HLA in healthy donors. The repertoire was sequenced with immunoSEQ multiplex PCR; TCRdb's copy has only in-frame clones and lacks some. The table includes roughly 120,000 clones, 70% to 90% detected once. Sequencing was done on a sample of PBMCs. All receptors derive from a man in his forties or fifties in good health and CMV-seronegative. The CDR3 runs from the conserved cysteine through the conserved F or W. The order of the fields is V gene, D gene, J gene, clone size, CDR3 DNA, CDR3 protein. D genes are given only for firm matches. Size is stated for part of the rows, as once, few or many counts, or as a class when the clone is expanded.

v_call: TRBV27
d_call: TRBD1
j_call: TRBJ2-1
clone_size: -
cdr3_nt: TGTGCCAGCAGTTCCCGACAGGGGGTCTTGGGTGAGCAGTTCTTC
cdr3_aa: CASSSRQGVLGEQFF

v_call: TRBV27
d_call: -
j_call: TRBJ1-2
clone_size: -
cdr3_nt: TGTGCCAGCAGTTTACGCAGCGCGGCGGGCCGGGATGGCTACACCTTC
cdr3_aa: CASSLRSAAGRDGYTF

v_call: TRBV9
d_call: -
j_call: TRBJ1-2
clone_size: -
cdr3_nt: TGTGCCAGCAGCGTAATGGGCAGCTATGGCTACACCTTC
cdr3_aa: CASSVMGSYGYTF

v_call: TRBV14
d_call: TRBD1
j_call: TRBJ2-1
clone_size: medium-sized
cdr3_nt: TGTGCCAGCAGCCAAGCAGGGGGCGCGGGGAATGAGCAGTTCTTC
cdr3_aa: CASSQAGGAGNEQFF

v_call: TRBV7-9
d_call: -
j_call: TRBJ2-7
clone_size: -
cdr3_nt: TGTGCCAGCAGCTTAGGAGGGCGAGCCTACGAGCAGTACTTC
cdr3_aa: CASSLGGRAYEQYF

v_call: TRBV28
d_call: TRBD1
j_call: TRBJ1-4
clone_size: -
cdr3_nt: TGTGCCAGCAGAGAACCGGACAGGAATGAAAAACTGTTTTTT
cdr3_aa: CASREPDRNEKLFF

v_call: TRBV6-1
d_call: -
j_call: TRBJ1-2
clone_size: -
cdr3_nt: TGTGCCGTCGCCACGGGGGTTGCGGCGGGCTACACCTTC
cdr3_aa: CAVATGVAAGYTF

v_call: TRBV2
d_call: TRBD2
j_call: TRBJ2-3
clone_size: -
cdr3_nt: TGTGCCAGCAAGCAGCGGGGAAACACAGATACGCAGTATTTT
cdr3_aa: CASKQRGNTDTQYF

v_call: TRBV2
d_call: -
j_call: TRBJ2-2
clone_size: -
cdr3_nt: TGTGCCAGCAGTGAAGCGGGGCTGCGGAACACCGGGGAGCTGTTTTTT
cdr3_aa: CASSEAGLRNTGELFF

v_call: TRBV27
d_call: -
j_call: TRBJ2-1
clone_size: few
cdr3_nt: TGTGCCAGCAGTTTATATTTTAGCGGCCCCAATGAGCAGTTCTTC
cdr3_aa: CASSLYFSGPNEQFF

v_call: TRBV19
d_call: TRBD1
j_call: TRBJ1-1
clone_size: once
cdr3_nt: TGTGCCAGTAGTACCGACAGGGGAACTGAAGCTTTCTTT
cdr3_aa: CASSTDRGTEAFF

v_call: TRBV18
d_call: TRBD1
j_call: TRBJ2-2
clone_size: -
cdr3_nt: TGTGCCAGCTCACAGGGACAGGGAAACACCGGGGAGCTGTTTTTT
cdr3_aa: CASSQGQGNTGELFF

v_call: TRBV5-1
d_call: TRBD1
j_call: TRBJ1-5
clone_size: -
cdr3_nt: TGCGCCAGCAGCTTGGGCTCAGGGGGCCAAAATCAGCCCCAGCATTTT
cdr3_aa: CASSLGSGGQNQPQHF

v_call: TRBV19
d_call: TRBD1
j_call: TRBJ2-3
clone_size: -
cdr3_nt: TGTGCCAGTAGACAGGGGGAAGGGAGGACAGATACGCAGTATTTT
cdr3_aa: CASRQGEGRTDTQYF

v_call: TRBV6-1
d_call: TRBD1
j_call: TRBJ1-5
clone_size: -
cdr3_nt: TGTGCCAGCAGTGAATACGGGACAGGGGGGGATCAGCCCCAGCATTTT
cdr3_aa: CASSEYGTGGDQPQHF

v_call: TRBV7-9
d_call: -
j_call: TRBJ2-1
clone_size: once
cdr3_nt: TGTGCCAGCAGCTTAGGGGGAGGTGGAGAGCAGTTCTTC
cdr3_aa: CASSLGGGGEQFF

v_call: TRBV15
d_call: -
j_call: TRBJ2-3
clone_size: few
cdr3_nt: TGTGCCACCAGCGCCGGGAATTCTTTGATGGATACGCAGTATTTT
cdr3_aa: CATSAGNSLMDTQYF

v_call: TRBV4-1
d_call: -
j_call: TRBJ2-7
clone_size: -
cdr3_nt: TGCGCCAGCAGCCAAAATTTTCGGACACCACGCTCCTACGAGCAGTACTTC
cdr3_aa: CASSQNFRTPRSYEQYF

v_call: TRBV19
d_call: TRBD1
j_call: TRBJ1-5
clone_size: few
cdr3_nt: TGTGCCAGTAGTTCCCGGCGACAGGGACGCCATAGCAATCAGCCCCAGCATTTT
cdr3_aa: CASSSRRQGRHSNQPQHF

v_call: TRBV28
d_call: -
j_call: TRBJ1-5
clone_size: -
cdr3_nt: TGTGCCAGCGAGGCCGTGAATCAGCCCCAGCATTTT
cdr3_aa: CASEAVNQPQHF

v_call: TRBV30
d_call: -
j_call: TRBJ1-2
clone_size: -
cdr3_nt: TGTGCCTGGAGTAAAAGTAGCTATGGCTACACCTTC
cdr3_aa: CAWSKSSYGYTF

v_call: TRBV28
d_call: -
j_call: TRBJ2-7
clone_size: once
cdr3_nt: TGTGCCAGCAACGCAGGGATAACGGACGAGCAGTACTTC
cdr3_aa: CASNAGITDEQYF

v_call: TRBV5-1
d_call: -
j_call: TRBJ2-7
clone_size: -
cdr3_nt: TGCGCCAGCAGCTTGGGGACAGCTCCTTGGTACGAGCAGTACTTC
cdr3_aa: CASSLGTAPWYEQYF

v_call: TRBV9
d_call: -
j_call: TRBJ1-5
clone_size: -
cdr3_nt: TGTGCCAGCAGCGTAGCAGGGTACGGCAATCAGCCCCAGCATTTT
cdr3_aa: CASSVAGYGNQPQHF

v_call: TRBV28
d_call: -
j_call: TRBJ2-7
clone_size: -
cdr3_nt: TGTGCCAGCAGGTACCCCCCCGGACAGAGCTCCTACGAGCAGTACTTC
cdr3_aa: CASRYPPGQSSYEQYF

v_call: TRBV14
d_call: -
j_call: TRBJ2-1
clone_size: -
cdr3_nt: TGTGCCAGCAGCCCAACCTCGCATAGTAACAATGAGCAGTTCTTC
cdr3_aa: CASSPTSHSNNEQFF

v_call: TRBV6-6
d_call: TRBD1
j_call: TRBJ2-7
clone_size: -
cdr3_nt: TGTGCCAGCAACATCCAGGGACAGCAATACGAGCAGTACTTC
cdr3_aa: CASNIQGQQYEQYF

v_call: TRBV11-1
d_call: -
j_call: TRBJ2-7
clone_size: once
cdr3_nt: TGTGCCAGCAGCCCGGGTCACGAGCAGTACTTC
cdr3_aa: CASSPGHEQYF

v_call: TRBV7-9
d_call: TRBD1
j_call: TRBJ2-3
clone_size: -
cdr3_nt: TGTGCCAGCAGCTTAGGTAGGGGACAGGGGAACACAGATACGCAGTATTTT
cdr3_aa: CASSLGRGQGNTDTQYF

v_call: TRBV6-5
d_call: -
j_call: TRBJ2-3
clone_size: -
cdr3_nt: TGTGCCAGCTGCTGGAGGAGGAACACAGATACGCAGTATTTT
cdr3_aa: CASCWRRNTDTQYF

v_call: TRBV25-1
d_call: TRBD1
j_call: TRBJ2-7
clone_size: once
cdr3_nt: TGTGCCAGCAGTGAATGGGGACAGGGCTACGAGCAGTACTTC
cdr3_aa: CASSEWGQGYEQYF

v_call: TRBV5-1
d_call: -
j_call: TRBJ2-7
clone_size: -
cdr3_nt: TGCGCCAGCAGCTTGGTCCCGGGTGACTCCTACGAGCAGTACTTC
cdr3_aa: CASSLVPGDSYEQYF

v_call: TRBV7-2
d_call: -
j_call: TRBJ2-1
clone_size: -
cdr3_nt: TGTGCCAGCGAAAAGAGGTTAGCCCCTGGGAATGAGCAGTTCTTC
cdr3_aa: CASEKRLAPGNEQFF

v_call: TRBV30
d_call: TRBD1
j_call: TRBJ1-1
clone_size: once
cdr3_nt: TGTGCCTGGAGTCGATTATTGGGGACAGGGGGTGTTCGGACTGAAGCTTTCTTT
cdr3_aa: CAWSRLLGTGGVRTEAFF

v_call: TRBV28
d_call: TRBD2
j_call: TRBJ2-1
clone_size: -
cdr3_nt: TGTGCCAGCAGTCCGCCAGCGGGAGCGCAGTTCTTC
cdr3_aa: CASSPPAGAQFF

v_call: TRBV5-6
d_call: TRBD1
j_call: TRBJ1-2
clone_size: -
cdr3_nt: TGTGCCAGCAGCCCGGGACAGTCCCATGGCTACACCTTC
cdr3_aa: CASSPGQSHGYTF